The clone carrying this T cell receptor beta chain was detected a few times. The target antigen is unknown. Sequencing was limited to surgery cases with top T cell transcript signatures in brain tissue. Pre-surgery treatment included at least one anti-epileptic drug. Using immunoSEQ multiplex PCR, the repertoire was profiled, and TCRdb retains in-frame clones only, with some absent. This table has about 9,000 clones, over 65% appearing once. These data belong to a study of brain T cells in children with intractable seizures. Notes on the study in general: HCMV serostatus was not known, and viral specificity came from CDR3 similarity only. Top 50 brain clonotypes included both public and private clones. Absence of clones before surgery may stem from lower sequencing depth.

The sequences come from resected brain tissue, collected at surgery. The sequence came from a girl aged 2 to 9 with tuberous sclerosis and intractable seizures.

In DNA form, the CDR3 reads TGTGCCAGCAAGTTACTAGCGGGGGGCCGAGATACGCAGTATTTT. Translated, it gives CASKLLAGGRDTQYF. V and J are TRBV21-1 and TRBJ2-3; TRBD2 is the table's D call, not checked against the DNA. TRBV21-1 is listed as a pseudogene. CDR3 length: 15 amino acids.